The clone carrying this T cell receptor (beta chain) was observed a few times. Its antigen is as yet unknown. The record originates from a study of spatial heterogeneity in lung cancer. Background on the study: Combinations of a unique TCR and a UMI were tallied in raw reads, and on average each appeared more than ten times.

The study tagged each TCR cDNA molecule with a unique molecular identifier. TCRdb reprocessed the 5' RACE reads via MiXCR and lists one record per CDR3 protein. Of about 17,000 distinct CDR3 sequences in the sample, 20% to 25% are singletons; the top ten hold about 20%. The CDR3 extends over 11 amino acids. The V segment lost 5 bases and the J segment 11 bases; nucleotides outside the gene matches: 2. Regarding the study as a whole: At tumor resection, ubiquitous expanded TCRs were detected in blood more often than later.

Indicated time point: sample taken at primary tumor resection. Whole RNA obtained from tumor, nontumor lung or frozen PBMC underwent sequencing without sorting. The donor population consisted of approximately 70 patients with untreated, early-stage non-small cell lung cancer. The TCR sequence derives from a female donor with early-stage non-small cell lung cancer. The specimen was PBMCs, collected at surgery. The V gene is TRBV12-3 or TRBV12-4, the J gene TRBJ1-5, with 8 positions matching TRBD1. The CDR3 nucleotides read TGTGCCAGCAGTCAGGGGGCAGCCCAGCATTTT. Protein product: CASSQGAAQHF.